Only one count was recorded for the clone carrying this T cell receptor beta chain. Pooled together were second doses at about 4 or about 12 weeks. This sample is part of a study of T cell responses to AZD1222 COVID-19 vaccine. Germline CDR1 SGHKS, CDR2 YYEKEE (reference sequence). This CDR3 comprises 15 residues. The V segment lost 4 bases and the J segment 4 bases; nucleotides outside the gene matches: 10. Libraries were prepared by immunoSEQ multiplex PCR; TCRdb keeps only in-frame clonotypes and omits some of them. The table lists over 130,000 clones, 92% of them singletons. The sample consisted of peripheral blood, taken 28 days after the second AZD1222 dose. This sequence originates from an adult who received the AZD1222 COVID-19 vaccine. The chain joins TRBV5-5 to TRBJ2-7; 8 nucleotides match TRBD2. DNA of the CDR3: TGTGCCAGCAGCCCCCGGAGCGGGAGCCGATACGAGCAGTACTTC. Translated: CASSPRSGSRYEQYF.